One sample yielded the 27 T cell receptor beta chains listed below, sequenced in a study of cytomegalovirus exposure and HLA in healthy donors. PCR primers comprised 60 Vbeta and 13 Jbeta primers. Sequenced by immunoSEQ multiplex PCR; TCRdb stores in-frame clones only, minus some. Among fewer than 250,000 clones, 75% were seen once, and the ten largest hold under 2%. Source material: PBMCs. Receptor source: a woman in her twenties or thirties in good health and CMV-seronegative.

V usage is TRBV5-4 and J usage is TRBJ1-2; 10 bases fit TRBD1. In germline, CDR1 is SGHNT, CDR2 YYREEE (reference sequence). CDR3 length: 15 residues. V lost 4 bases, J lost 5 bases, and 8 bases stayed unmatched. The CDR3 DNA sequence: TGTGCCAGCAGCATTCGACAGGGGGCTGATTATGGCTACACCTTC. Amino acid sequence: CASSIRQGADYGYTF.

This chain uses TRBV6-1 with TRBJ2-7; 7 bases fit TRBD1. Germline V gene data show CDR1 as MNHNS and CDR2 as SASEGT. This CDR3 contains 13 residues. Trimming took 3 bases from V and 5 from J; bases not matched to a gene: 4. CDR3 DNA: TGTGCCAGCAGTGATACGGACAGGAACGAGCAGTACTTC. Protein product: CASSDTDRNEQYF.

The sample holds a few counts of this clone. This chain joins TRBV5-4 and TRBJ2-6; D gene unclear. V was cut by 4 bases and J by 2 bases, with 7 bases left in between. The CDR3 is 14 residues long. Germline V gene sequence: CDR1 SGHNT, CDR2 YYREEE (reference sequence). CDR3 sequence reads: CASSPSPGANVLTF. CDR3 coding DNA: TGTGCCAGCAGCCCCAGTCCTGGGGCCAACGTCCTGACTTTC.

The chain is built from TRBV7-3 and TRBJ2-5; 10 nucleotides align to TRBD2. Judging by the DNA end, TRBJ2-7 fits better; the J call may be wrong. Germline assignment: CDR1 SGHTA and CDR2 FQGTGA. There are 15 residues in the CDR3. This CDR3 reads CASSLASGRIHEQYF. DNA of the CDR3: TGTGCCAGCAGCTTGGCTAGCGGGAGAATCCACGAGCAGTACTTC.

The chain joins TRBV6-4 to TRBJ2-3; 8 bases align to TRBD2. V gave up 5 bases and J gave up 1 base; unmatched junction bases: 5. The CDR3 has 15 residues. CDR1 is MRHNA, CDR2 SNTAGT, per germline. For the CDR3, the DNA is TGTGCCAGCAGTTTCGAAGCGGGGGGCACAGATACGCAGTATTTT. This codes for CASSFEAGGTDTQYF.

A remark on this clone: Relative to the germline gene, one junction end is altered; a read error may explain this. The V and J genes are TRBV7-9 and TRBJ1-2; D is possibly TRBD1 (6 bases). From germline, CDR1 is SEHNR and CDR2 FQNEAQ (reference sequence). The CDR3 runs 16 residues. This chain's CDR3 is CASSLASGARDYGHTF. Written as DNA, the CDR3 is TGTGCCAGCAGCTTAGCTTCAGGGGCGCGTGACTATGGCCACACCTTC.

V gene TRBV7-2 combines with J gene TRBJ1-1; no reliable D call. Trimming pared 2 bases from V and 7 bases from J, leaving 8 bases between. Germline CDR1 is SGHTA and CDR2 is FQGNSA. CDR3 length equals 12 residues. CDR3: CASSLNRFEAFF. CDR3 DNA: TGTGCCAGCAGCTTAAACAGATTTGAAGCTTTCTTT.

This clone was observed a few times. V usage is TRBV10-3 and J usage is TRBJ1-1; 8 nucleotides agree with TRBD1. The CDR3 totals 13 residues. V was pared by 4 bases and J by 8 bases, with 6 bases of the junction left unmatched. CDR1 and CDR2 from the germline V gene are ENHRY and SYGVKD. The CDR3 region is CAISGRGLSEAFF. CDR3 nucleotide sequence: TGTGCCATCAGTGGCAGGGGGCTTTCGGAAGCTTTCTTT.

The chain carries TRBV19 and TRBJ2-7, with D tentatively TRBD2 (6 bases). The CDR3 runs to 14 residues. In germline, CDR1 is LNHDA, CDR2 SQIVND (reference sequence). Trimming took 4 bases from V and 0 from J, leaving 10 bases between them. CDR3 in amino acids: CASSTPGLSYEQYF. The CDR3 DNA follows: TGTGCCAGTAGTACCCCGGGACTCTCCTACGAGCAGTACTTC.

The chain joins TRBV6-1 to TRBJ2-7; TRBD1 is a possible D gene (6 bases). The germline V gene has CDR1 MNHNS and CDR2 SASEGT. This CDR3 contains 13 residues. V was trimmed by 6 bases and J by 2 bases, leaving 11 bases between them. CDR3 amino acids: CASSLDRPYEQYF. Here the CDR3 DNA reads TGTGCCAGCAGCTTGGACAGACCCTACGAGCAGTACTTC.

The genes are TRBV9 and TRBJ2-1; 10 nucleotides match TRBD2. V shed 3 bases and J 2 bases; nucleotides not matched to a gene: 8. There are 17 residues in the CDR3. Germline CDR1 reads SGDLS; CDR2 reads YYNGEE. The CDR3: CASSEGLARTTYNEQFF. The CDR3 nucleotides are TGTGCCAGCAGCGAGGGACTAGCGAGAACCACCTACAATGAGCAGTTCTTC.

The gene calls are TRBV6-1 and TRBJ1-3; 7 positions agree with TRBD1. In germline, CDR1 is MNHNS, CDR2 SASEGT. V was pared by 6 bases and J by 4 bases, with 6 bases of the junction left unmatched. This CDR3 contains 14 residues. The CDR3 bases are TGTGCCAGCAGGGCAACAGGGGCCGGAAACACCATATATTTT. Encoded protein: CASRATGAGNTIYF.

The chain recombines TRBV13 with TRBJ1-6, with TRBD1 matching over 7 bases. This CDR3 contains 14 residues. V lost 0 bases and J lost 7; bases outside the gene matches: 0. Germline CDR1 PRHDT, CDR2 FYEKMQ (reference sequence). This CDR3 is CASSLGDRNSPLHF. The DNA for the CDR3 is TGTGCCAGCAGCTTAGGGGACAGGAATTCACCCCTCCACTTT.

V usage is TRBV11-3 and J usage is TRBJ1-2; no reliable D call. Germline V CDR1 and CDR2: SGHNT, YENEEA. V gave up 3 bases and J gave up 7 bases, with 9 bases separating them. CDR3 size: 12 residues. The CDR3 is CASSLSNTGYTF. The CDR3 DNA reads as TGTGCCAGCAGCTTGTCCAACACTGGCTACACCTTC.

V is TRBV29-1 and J is TRBJ1-1; 11 bases agree with TRBD1. Germline CDR1 reads SQVTM; CDR2 reads ANQGSEA. After removal of 3 bases from V and 4 bases from J, the junction contained 1 base not matched to a gene. This CDR3 spans 13 amino acids. The chain's CDR3 is CSVDGQGATEAFF. CDR3 DNA sequence: TGCAGCGTTGATGGACAGGGGGCCACTGAAGCTTTCTTT.

The CDR3 coding sequence is TGTGCCAGCAGCGTAGTGGCCTTATCTGATACGCAGTATTTT. The encoded protein is CASSVVALSDTQYF. The chain joins TRBV9 to TRBJ2-3; D uncertain. The CDR3 spans 14 residues. Germline loops: CDR1 SGDLS, CDR2 YYNGEE. Trimming pared 0 bases from V and 6 bases from J, leaving 11 bases between.

CDR3 loop: CASSLAGTGDYEQYF. CDR3 DNA sequence: TGTGCCAGCAGTTTGGCCGGGACAGGGGACTACGAGCAGTACTTC. The chain employs TRBV6-5 and TRBJ2-7; 10 bases map to TRBD1. The ends lost 4 bases at V and 3 bases at J; junction bases unmatched: 6. CDR1 and CDR2 from the germline V gene are MNHEY and SVGAGI. The CDR3 runs 15 residues.

This clone was observed a few times. The rearrangement joins TRBV6-6 to TRBJ2-7, with a tentative D call TRBD1 (6 bases). Trimming stripped 0 bases from V and 2 bases from J, with 11 bases between. The CDR3 runs 15 residues. Per germline, CDR1 MNHNY and CDR2 SVGAGI (reference sequence). CDR3 sequence reads: CASSYSGQPTYEQYF. CDR3 sequence (DNA): TGTGCCAGCAGTTACTCCGGACAGCCTACCTACGAGCAGTACTTC.

The table lists this clone with a few counts. Given a much more abundant clone one base away, this may be a read error. The CDR3 protein is CSSSLYPRGNTEAFF. The CDR3, as DNA: TGTTCCAGCAGCTTGTATCCGCGGGGGAACACTGAAGCTTTCTTT. The chain recombines TRBV5-6 with TRBJ1-1; D remains unclear. This CDR3 comprises 15 residues. CDR1 and CDR2 from the germline V gene are SGHDT and YYEEEE.

Details on this clone: One end of the junction varies from germline; a read error may be responsible. The V gene is TRBV7-9, the J gene TRBJ1-4; D call uncertain. The germline V gene encodes CDR1 SEHNR and CDR2 FQNEAQ (reference sequence). CDR3 length equals 15 residues. This CDR3 is CSSRASRMSGEKLFF. CDR3 DNA sequence: TGTTCCAGCAGAGCTAGCCGGATGTCAGGTGAAAAACTGTTTTTT. Filled out from reference TRBV7-9 and TRBJ1-4, the complete variable domain reads DTGVSQNPRHKITKRGQNVTFRCDPISEHNRLYWYRQTLGQGPEFLTYFQNEAQLEKSRLLSDRFSAERPKGSFSTLEIQRTEQGDSAMYLCSSRASRMSGEKLFFGSGTQLSVL.

V and J are TRBV5-4 and TRBJ1-6; D might be TRBD1 (6 bases). This CDR3 is built from 13 residues. Trimming removed 4 bases at V and 6 bases at J, with 8 bases between. CDR1 is SGHNT and CDR2 is YYREEE in the germline V gene (reference sequence). Here the CDR3 DNA reads TGTGCCAGCAGCCCAGGGGTTAATTCACCCCTCCACTTT. This sequence encodes CASSPGVNSPLHF.

The chain uses TRBV5-1 and TRBJ2-3; D gene ambiguous. This CDR3 has 12 amino acids. Germline CDR1 SGHRS, CDR2 YFSETQ. V lost 6 bases and J 3 bases, leaving 8 bases between the germline ends. The CDR3 DNA reads as TGCGCCAGCAAGTCCGAGACAGATACGCAGTATTTT. Translation: CASKSETDTQYF.

V and J are TRBV6-6 and TRBJ1-2; 9 bases line up with TRBD1. Germline CDR1 and CDR2: MNHNY and SVGAGI (reference sequence). The CDR3 loop spans 14 amino acids. J lost 6 bases, V lost 6 bases, and 8 bases had no gene match. The CDR3 sequence: CASSSQGARHGYTF. The CDR3 DNA follows: TGTGCCAGCAGCTCACAGGGGGCCCGACATGGCTACACCTTC.

This chain joins TRBV25-1 and TRBJ2-1; tentative D call: TRBD1 (6 bases). CDR3 size: 18 residues. Germline V gene sequence: CDR1 MGHDK, CDR2 SYGVNS. Trimming took 1 base from V and 7 from J, leaving 23 bases between them. CDR3 sequence reads: CASSESSQGERWGNEQFF. The CDR3, as DNA: TGTGCCAGCAGTGAATCCTCACAGGGTGAAAGGTGGGGGAATGAGCAGTTCTTC. Using reference TRBV25-1 and TRBJ2-1 for the parts outside the CDR3, the full variable domain is EADIYQTPRYLVIGTGKKITLECSQTMGHDKMYWYQQDPGMELHLIHYSYGVNSTEKGDLSSESTVSRIRTEHFPLTLESARPSHTSQYLCASSESSQGERWGNEQFFGPGTRLTVL.

This clone showed up just a few times. The chain recombines TRBV5-1 with TRBJ2-7; D is ambiguous. This CDR3 comprises 15 residues. V was shortened by 1 base and J by 1 base, with 12 bases between the two germline ends. Germline V gives CDR1 SGHRS, CDR2 YFSETQ. The CDR3 coding sequence is TGCGCCAGCAGCTTGCTCCTTGCCGGTTCCTACGAGCAGTACTTC. Translated, it gives CASSLLLAGSYEQYF.

The CDR3 region is CASSAGGQAYEQYF. The CDR3 DNA is TGTGCCAGCAGCGCGGGGGGACAGGCCTACGAGCAGTACTTC. The rearrangement joins TRBV9 to TRBJ2-5, with D possibly being TRBD1 (8 bases). The end of the DNA fits TRBJ2-7 better, so the J call may be wrong. The CDR3 has 14 residues. Germline V lookup: CDR1 SGDLS, CDR2 YYNGEE.

This clone has a handful of counts. This chain joins TRBV19 and TRBJ1-2, with 7 bases lining up with TRBD1. CDR3 length equals 14 residues. Trimming at V came to 8 bases and at J to 6 bases, leaving 12 bases not matched to a gene. CDR1 and CDR2 (germline): LNHDA, SQIVND (reference sequence). The CDR3 sequence: CASLDRLGLHGYTF. For the CDR3, the DNA is TGTGCCAGTCTGGACAGGTTGGGGCTTCATGGCTACACCTTC.